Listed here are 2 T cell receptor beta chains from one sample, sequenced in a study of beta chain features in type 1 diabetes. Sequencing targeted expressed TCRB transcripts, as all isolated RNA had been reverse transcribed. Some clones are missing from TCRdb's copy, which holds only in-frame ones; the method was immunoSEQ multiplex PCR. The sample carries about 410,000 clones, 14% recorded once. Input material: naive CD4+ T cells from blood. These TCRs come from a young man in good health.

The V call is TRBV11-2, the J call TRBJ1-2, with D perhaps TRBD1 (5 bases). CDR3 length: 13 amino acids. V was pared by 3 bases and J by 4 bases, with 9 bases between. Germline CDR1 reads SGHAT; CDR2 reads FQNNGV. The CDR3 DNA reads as TGTGCCAGCAGCTTCCAGGGTACCTATGGCTACACCTTC. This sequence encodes CASSFQGTYGYTF.

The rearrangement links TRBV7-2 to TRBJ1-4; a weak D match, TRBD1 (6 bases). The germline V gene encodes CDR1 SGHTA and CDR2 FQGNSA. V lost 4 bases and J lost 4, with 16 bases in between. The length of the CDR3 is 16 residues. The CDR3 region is CASSWMDSPGNEKLFF. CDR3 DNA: TGTGCCAGCAGCTGGATGGACAGCCCCGGTAATGAAAAACTGTTTTTT. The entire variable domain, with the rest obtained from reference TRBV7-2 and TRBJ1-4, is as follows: GAGVSQSPSNKVTEKGKDVELRCDPISGHTALYWYRQSLGQGLEFLIYFQGNSAPDKSGLPSDRFSAERTGGSVSTLTIQRTQQEDSAVYLCASSWMDSPGNEKLFFGSGTQLSVL.